The clone carrying this TCR beta chain occurred many times. The antigen is unknown. The sample is drawn from a study of identical twins. Study-wide results and caveats: While abundant cord blood beta clonotypes carried fewer insertions, memory repertoires showed no such pattern.

The length of the CDR3 is 14 residues. Trimming left V 0 bases short and J 1 base short, with 7 bases between. From germline, CDR1 is DFQATT and CDR2 SNEGSKA (reference sequence). TCRdb reanalysed the 5' RACE reads using MiXCR and keeps one entry per CDR3 protein. The table shows 500,000 to 550,000 distinct CDR3 sequences, with approximately 22% occurring only once. The same sample was also studied in work on T cells expressing NK-cell markers.

The sequenced sample consisted of CD4+ T cells sorted from blood. This chain joins TRBV20-1 and TRBJ2-1; D unresolved. The sequence was obtained from a woman aged 18-29 years in good health. The CDR3 is CSARDRASYNEQFF. The CDR3, as DNA: TGCAGTGCTAGAGATAGGGCATCCTACAATGAGCAGTTCTTC.